This TCR beta chain appears in the sequencing data of a study of radiation and T cells in renal cell carcinoma. Notes on the study in general: Without pretreatment biopsies, baseline tumor clonotype presence was undetermined.

Time point: blood 4 weeks post-SBRT, at nephrectomy. Treatment given: 15 Gy SBRT to primary tumor, nephrectomy 4 weeks later. Nephrectomy followed 15 Gy stereotactic body radiation by 4 weeks. After SBRT, blood was collected at 2 and 4 weeks, plus baseline. The V gene's germline CDR1 is MNHEY and CDR2 SVGAGI. The CDR3 consists of 13 residues. V was trimmed by 4 bases and J by 3 bases, leaving 9 bases between them. The method was immunoSEQ multiplex PCR; TCRdb's version includes in-frame clones alone and lacks a portion of them. The profile shows about 170,000 clones, about 85% of them singletons. As to this clone: Its specificity is unknown.

This receptor was obtained from a woman in her 50s with renal cell carcinoma. This sample comprised blood, obtained from a patient whose treatment included radiotherapy and nephrectomy. The genes are TRBV6-5 and TRBJ1-1; unclear D gene. The CDR3 region is CASSSRKDTEAFF. The CDR3 DNA reads as TGTGCCAGCAGTTCTCGGAAGGACACTGAAGCTTTCTTT.